This T cell receptor beta chain was profiled in a study of OX40 agonist ivuxolimab in advanced cancers. Study as a whole: Two cutaneous melanoma patients and one hepatocellular carcinoma patient, three in all, had partial responses. Overall study results and limits: Doses of 0.1 to 3.0 mg/kg were accompanied by clonal expansion of CD4+ and CD8+ blood T cells by week 6. Averaging showed that CD8+ T cells had more expanded clones than CD4+ did.

Here immunoSEQ multiplex PCR was the method, and the copy in TCRdb shows in-frame clones only, minus some. The sample includes approximately 70,000 clones, about 93% of them seen just once. About this clone: As yet, its antigen is unknown.

Cycle 7 day 1, cycle 4 day 1, and baseline were the timepoints at which blood was sampled. The CDR3 runs 15 residues. J gave up 4 bases and V 4 bases, and 9 bases lay outside the gene matches. Germline lookup yields CDR1 SGHRS and CDR2 YFSETQ. The sample here was CD4+ or CD8+ T cells sorted from blood, taken in a trial of the OX40 agonist ivuxolimab. This receptor was identified in an adult with an advanced solid tumor such as melanoma, head and neck, liver or kidney cancer. This chain links TRBV5-1 with TRBJ1-1; TRBD1 matches 8 bases. In nucleotides, the CDR3 is TGCGCCAGCAGCACGGGGGGGACAGGAAGCACTGAAGCTTTCTTT. Its protein is CASSTGGTGSTEAFF.